This T cell receptor beta chain derives from a study of blood T cell repertoires in COVID-19. Trimming removed 5 bases from V and 6 bases from J, with 15 bases in between. Per germline, CDR1 SGHNT and CDR2 YYREEE (reference sequence). This CDR3 contains 15 residues. The Seattle patients joined while their infection was active and were tracked longitudinally afterward. The method was immunoSEQ multiplex PCR; TCRdb's version includes in-frame clones alone and lacks a portion of them. Altogether 150,000 to 200,000 clones are present, about 86% being singletons, with the ten largest covering 10%. The specimen was peripheral blood. The chain couples TRBV5-4 to TRBJ1-6; TRBD1 might be the D (5 bases). This clonotype was obtained from a woman between 65 and 79 years old with COVID-19, enrolled during active disease. For the CDR3, the DNA is TGTGCCAGCAGGATTGGGGCGTCGGGTAATTCACCCCTCCACTTT. Amino acid sequence: CASRIGASGNSPLHF.